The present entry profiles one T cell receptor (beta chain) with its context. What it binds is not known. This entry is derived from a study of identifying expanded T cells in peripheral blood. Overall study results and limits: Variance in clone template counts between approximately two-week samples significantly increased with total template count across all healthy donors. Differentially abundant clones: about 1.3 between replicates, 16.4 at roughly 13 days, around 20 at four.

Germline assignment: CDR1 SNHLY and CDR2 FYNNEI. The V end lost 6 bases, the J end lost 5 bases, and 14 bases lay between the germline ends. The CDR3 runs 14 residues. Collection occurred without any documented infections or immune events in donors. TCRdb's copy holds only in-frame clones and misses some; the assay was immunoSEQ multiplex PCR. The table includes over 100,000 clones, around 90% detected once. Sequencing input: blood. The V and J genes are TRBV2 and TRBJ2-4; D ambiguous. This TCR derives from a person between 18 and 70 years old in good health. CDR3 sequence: CASSARGRENIQYF. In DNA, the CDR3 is TGTGCCAGCAGCGCCCGTGGACGCGAAAACATTCAGTACTTC.